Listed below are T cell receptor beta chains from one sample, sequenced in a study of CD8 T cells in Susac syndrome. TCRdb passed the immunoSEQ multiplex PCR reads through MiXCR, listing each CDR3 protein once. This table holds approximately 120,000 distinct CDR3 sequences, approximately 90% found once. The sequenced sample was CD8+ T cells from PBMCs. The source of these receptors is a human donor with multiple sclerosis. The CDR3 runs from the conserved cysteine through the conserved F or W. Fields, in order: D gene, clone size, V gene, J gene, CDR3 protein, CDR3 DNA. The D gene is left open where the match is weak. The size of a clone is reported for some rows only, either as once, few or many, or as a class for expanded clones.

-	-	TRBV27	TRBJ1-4	CASSENGQLYEKLFF	TGTGCCAGCAGCGAGAACGGACAGTTGTATGAAAAACTGTTTTTT
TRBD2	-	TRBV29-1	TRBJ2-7	CSVEDHVLAGEQYF	TGCAGCGTTGAAGATCACGTACTAGCGGGCGAGCAGTACTTC
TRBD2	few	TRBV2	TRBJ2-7	CASSLSGRAYEQYF	TGTGCCAGCAGTCTTAGCGGGAGGGCTTACGAGCAGTACTTC
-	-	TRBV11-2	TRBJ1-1	CASSFRTVEAFF	TGTGCCAGCAGCTTCAGGACAGTTGAAGCTTTCTTT
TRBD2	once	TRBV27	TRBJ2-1	CASSWLAGSYNEQFF	TGTGCCAGCAGTTGGCTAGCGGGCTCCTACAATGAGCAGTTCTTC
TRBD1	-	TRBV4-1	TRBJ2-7	CASSQDRGPGEQYF	TGCGCCAGCAGCCAGGACAGGGGGCCAGGGGAGCAGTACTTC
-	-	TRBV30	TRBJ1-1	CAWSGVASNTEAFF	TGTGCCTGGAGTGGGGTAGCTTCGAACACTGAAGCTTTCTTT
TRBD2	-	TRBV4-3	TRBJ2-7	CASSQDTGLAHYEQYF	TGCGCCAGCAGCCAAGATACGGGACTAGCGCACTACGAGCAGTACTTC
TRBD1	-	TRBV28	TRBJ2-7	CASSASGTGLEQYF	TGTGCCAGCAGTGCGTCCGGGACAGGGCTCGAGCAGTACTTC
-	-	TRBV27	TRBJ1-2	CASSYAINYGYTF	TGTGCCAGCAGTTACGCAATTAACTATGGCTACACCTTC
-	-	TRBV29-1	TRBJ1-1	CSLRGHNTEAFF	TGCAGCCTAAGAGGTCATAACACTGAAGCTTTCTTT
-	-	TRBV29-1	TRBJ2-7	CSVGLSVSYEQYF	TGCAGCGTTGGATTAAGTGTCTCCTACGAGCAGTACTTC
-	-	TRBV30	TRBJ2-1	CACYPLRDEQFF	TGTGCCTGCTACCCTCTTCGGGATGAGCAGTTCTTC
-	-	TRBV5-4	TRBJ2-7	CASSLDGLGYEQYF	TGTGCCAGCAGCTTGGATGGCTTGGGGTACGAGCAGTACTTC
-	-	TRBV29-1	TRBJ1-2	CSVLNRGGF	TGCAGCGTCCTAAACCGGGGAGGCTTC
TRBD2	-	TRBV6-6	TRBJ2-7	CASSYGLAGGSNEQYF	TGTGCCAGCAGTTACGGACTAGCGGGAGGCTCTAACGAGCAGTACTTC
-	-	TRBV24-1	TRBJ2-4	CATSDRWDLTNIQYF	TGTGCCACCAGTGATAGGTGGGATCTTACCAACATTCAGTACTTC
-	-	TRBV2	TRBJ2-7	CASRRLLEEQYF	TGTGCCAGCAGAAGGTTGTTGGAGGAGCAGTACTTC
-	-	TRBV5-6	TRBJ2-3	CASSVSTVNTQYF	TGTGCCAGCAGCGTCTCCACCGTGAATACGCAGTATTTT
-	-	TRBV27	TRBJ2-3	CASSSLGDTQYF	TGTGCCAGCAGTTCCCTGGGGGATACGCAGTATTTT
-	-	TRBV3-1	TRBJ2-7	CASSRGTDSSYEQYF	TGTGCCAGCAGCCGCGGGACAGATAGCTCCTACGAGCAGTACTTC
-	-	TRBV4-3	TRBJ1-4	CASSQATMGEKLFF	TGCGCCAGCAGCCAAGCGACTATGGGGGAAAAACTGTTTTTT
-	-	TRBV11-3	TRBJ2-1	CASSPFTGDNEQFF	TGTGCCAGCAGCCCCTTTACGGGGGACAATGAGCAGTTCTTC
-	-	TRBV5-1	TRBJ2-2	CASSFSGVRTGELFF	TGCGCCAGCAGCTTCTCGGGAGTTAGGACCGGGGAGCTGTTTTTT